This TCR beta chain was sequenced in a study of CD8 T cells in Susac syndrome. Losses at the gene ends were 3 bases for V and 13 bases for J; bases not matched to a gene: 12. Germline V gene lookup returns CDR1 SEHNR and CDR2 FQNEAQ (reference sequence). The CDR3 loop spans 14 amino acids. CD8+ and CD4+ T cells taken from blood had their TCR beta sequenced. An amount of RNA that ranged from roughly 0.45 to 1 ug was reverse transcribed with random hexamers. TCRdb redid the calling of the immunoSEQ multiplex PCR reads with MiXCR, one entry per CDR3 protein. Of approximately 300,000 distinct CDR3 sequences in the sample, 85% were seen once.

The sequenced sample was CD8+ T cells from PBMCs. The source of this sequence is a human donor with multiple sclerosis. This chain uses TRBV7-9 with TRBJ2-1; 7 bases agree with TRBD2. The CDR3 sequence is CASSFKRSGLVQFF. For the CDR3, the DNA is TGTGCCAGCAGCTTCAAACGTAGCGGGTTGGTCCAGTTCTTC.